One and the same sample provided the 10 T cell receptor beta chains below, sequenced in a study of blood T cell repertoires in COVID-19 (dated by TCRdb to 2019 to 2021). Receptors were amplified or captured by the immunoSEQ multiplex PCR assay. Here the immuneACCESS table is served through TCRdb, limited to in-frame sequences with V and J called. Missing clones are a known gap in these copies; in checked studies unresolved V genes cover under half, and the rest lacks a known reason. This sample gives about 110,000 clones in total; about 80% of them show up just once. The ten largest clones capture roughly 17% of the sample. Sequenced sample: peripheral blood. These receptors all stem from a woman of 80 years or more with active or convalescent COVID-19.

This clone showed up just once. The V call is TRBV18, the J call TRBJ1-6, with a weak D call TRBD1 (5 bases). From germline, CDR1 is KGHSH and CDR2 LQKENI. The V end lost 5 bases, the J end lost 8 bases, and 16 bases lay between the germline ends. The CDR3 contains 15 residues. Here the CDR3 reads CASSERSGIDSPLHF. DNA of the CDR3: TGTGCCAGCTCAGAAAGGTCAGGGATTGATTCACCCCTCCACTTT.

The chain recombines TRBV5-1 with TRBJ2-7, with D perhaps TRBD1 (6 bases). Looked up from germline, CDR1 is SGHRS and CDR2 is YFSETQ. V was pared by 5 bases and J by 6 bases, with 9 bases between. This CDR3 is built from 11 residues. CDR3 sequence: CASRVQGEQYF. The DNA of the CDR3 is TGCGCCAGCAGAGTACAGGGCGAGCAGTACTTC.

The rearrangement joins TRBV5-4 to TRBJ2-7; D might be TRBD2 (6 bases). Looked up from germline, CDR1 is SGHNT and CDR2 is YYREEE (reference sequence). The CDR3 consists of 15 residues. V dropped 0 bases and J dropped 6 bases, with 16 bases sitting between them. CDR3 protein: CASSLAAGRETEQYF. The DNA of the CDR3 is TGTGCCAGCAGCTTGGCTGCGGGACGCGAGACCGAGCAGTACTTC.

In this sample, this clone turned up a few times. The gene calls are TRBV30 and TRBJ1-5; the D is unclear. Germline V gene data show CDR1 as GTSNPN and CDR2 as SVGIG (reference sequence). The CDR3 extends over 15 amino acids. V lost 0 bases to trimming and J lost 0 bases, with 9 bases between them. CDR3 protein: CAWSVPGNSNQPQHF. As DNA, the CDR3 is TGTGCCTGGAGTGTACCGGGGAATAGCAATCAGCCCCAGCATTTT.

V gene TRBV18 combines with J gene TRBJ2-3; possibly TRBD1 for D (5 bases). Germline CDR1 is KGHSH and CDR2 is LQKENI. The V end lost 1 base, the J end lost 4 bases, and 6 bases lay between the germline ends. The CDR3 has 13 residues. The CDR3 coding sequence is TGTGCCAGCTCACCACGACAGCCAGATACGCAGTATTTT. Protein sequence: CASSPRQPDTQYF.

The chain recombines TRBV24-1 with TRBJ2-1, with TRBD1 matching over 8 bases. V trimming: 8 bases; J trimming: 8 bases; junction bases outside the gene matches: 4. The CDR3 extends over 12 amino acids. Germline values: CDR1 KGHDR, CDR2 SFDVKD. CDR3 coding DNA: TGTGCCACCAACGACAGGGGCGATGAGCAGTTCTTC. This codes for CATNDRGDEQFF.

This CDR3 reads CASSVVVTGRYNEQFF. The CDR3 region has the DNA TGTGCCAGCAGCGTAGTAGTGACAGGGAGATACAATGAGCAGTTCTTC. The V call is TRBV9, the J call TRBJ2-1, with 7 bases fitting TRBD1. CDR1 and CDR2 (germline): SGDLS, YYNGEE. V dropped 0 bases and J dropped 4; count of bases not matched to a gene: 7. The CDR3 contains 16 residues.

In this sample, this clone turned up once. This chain joins TRBV19 and TRBJ1-5; D unresolved. V was cut by 5 bases and J by 0 bases, with 11 bases left in between. CDR3 length: 15 residues. Germline V gene lookup returns CDR1 LNHDA and CDR2 SQIVND (reference sequence). CDR3 amino acids: CASSPPVSSNQPQHF. In DNA form, the CDR3 reads TGTGCCAGTAGTCCCCCAGTATCTAGCAATCAGCCCCAGCATTTT.

This chain uses TRBV6-6 with TRBJ1-1; 7 bases agree with TRBD1. The germline V gene encodes CDR1 MNHNY and CDR2 SVGAGI (reference sequence). The CDR3 runs 17 residues. V lost 5 bases, J lost 3 bases, and 15 bases stayed unmatched. The CDR3 DNA follows: TGTGCCAGCAGTCATGCAGAACTCACAGGGGACGACACTGAAGCTTTCTTT. This translates into CASSHAELTGDDTEAFF.

The chain carries TRBV6-1 and TRBJ1-2, with TRBD1 as a possible D gene (6 bases). From germline, CDR1 is MNHNS and CDR2 SASEGT. This CDR3 spans 14 amino acids. V lost 1 base and J lost 5, with 11 bases in between. CDR3 DNA: TGTGCCAGCAGTGAAGGGACAGTGCTATATGGCTACACCTTC. It translates to CASSEGTVLYGYTF.